Listed here are 14 T cell receptor beta chains from one sample, sequenced in a study of T cell responses to AZD1222 COVID-19 vaccine. TCRdb's copy holds only in-frame clones and misses some; the assay was immunoSEQ multiplex PCR. Seen here are about 79,000 clones, 75% to 85% observed once, and the top ten hold 20% to 25%. This specimen consisted of peripheral blood, obtained on day 0 of AZD1222 vaccination. These TCRs come from an adult in good health.

The chain couples TRBV6-5 to TRBJ1-5, with D hard to call. The germline V and J ends were trimmed by 0 bases and 0 bases, with 9 bases remaining between them. CDR1 is MNHEY, CDR2 SVGAGI, per germline. CDR3 length: 16 residues. The CDR3 DNA reads TGTGCCAGCAGTTACTCACCCGTTTATAGCAATCAGCCCCAGCATTTT. As protein: CASSYSPVYSNQPQHF.

CDR3 sequence: CASSNPMGRENTIYF. The CDR3 region has the DNA TGTGCCAGCAGTAACCCTATGGGACGAGAAAACACCATATATTTT. This chain joins TRBV7-6 and TRBJ1-3, with a tentative D call TRBD1 (5 bases). From germline, CDR1 is SGHVS and CDR2 FNYEAQ. V lost 6 bases and J lost 6, with 18 bases in between. The CDR3 sequence is 15 residues long.

This chain joins TRBV6-1 and TRBJ1-1; a weak D match, TRBD1 (5 bases). There are 15 residues in the CDR3. Trimming took off 3 bases at V and 0 bases at J, with 11 bases between the two ends. Germline CDR1 MNHNS, CDR2 SASEGT. This CDR3 reads CASSEQAGVNTEAFF. Written as DNA, the CDR3 is TGTGCCAGCAGTGAGCAGGCGGGGGTGAACACTGAAGCTTTCTTT.

The chain combines TRBV29-1 with TRBJ2-1, with D perhaps given as TRBD1 or TRBD2 (6 bases each). Looked up from germline, CDR1 is SQVTM and CDR2 is ANQGSEA. The CDR3 length is 15 residues. V was clipped by 0 bases and J by 7 bases, with 16 bases between them. CDR3 DNA sequence: TGCAGCGTTGAAGAACCGGGACACGGGAGAAATGAGCAGTTCTTC. It translates to CSVEEPGHGRNEQFF.

A word on this clone: The germline gene is not matched at one end of the junction; a read error may be the cause. The genes are TRBV11-2 and TRBJ1-2; TRBD1 matches at 7 bases. CDR1 and CDR2 from the germline V gene are SGHAT and FQNNGV. The CDR3 contains 13 residues. CDR3 bases: TGTGCCAGCAGTCCAGGGGGACACTACGGCTACACCTTC. It encodes CASSPGGHYGYTF. Based on the CDR3 plus reference TRBV11-2 and TRBJ1-2, the full variable domain is EAGVAQSPRYKIIEKRQSVAFWCNPISGHATLYWYQQILGQGPKLLIQFQNNGVVDDSQLPKDRFSAERLKGVDSTLKIQPAKLEDSAVYLCASSPGGHYGYTFGSGTRLTVV.

This clone is a singleton in its sample. The CDR3 DNA follows: TGTGCCAGCTCACCACCCTTACGCCGTATAGCGGGAGTAAAAGAGACCCAGTACTTC. Translated, it gives CASSPPLRRIAGVKETQYF. The rearrangement uses TRBV18 and TRBJ2-5; 9 bases align to TRBD2. The junction had 14 bases not matched to a gene; V was cut back by 0 bases and J by 3 bases. This CDR3 has 19 amino acids. Per germline, CDR1 KGHSH and CDR2 LQKENI.

This chain links TRBV10-2 with TRBJ1-1; D unresolved. Germline V lookup: CDR1 WSHSY, CDR2 SAAADI. CDR3 size: 13 residues. Trimming left V 3 bases short and J 1 base short, with 6 bases between. The CDR3 DNA is TGCGCCAGCAGTGACCCGGGGAACACTGAAGCTTTCTTT. Amino acid sequence: CASSDPGNTEAFF.

The chain links TRBV10-2 to TRBJ1-2; TRBD1 is a possible D gene (6 bases). Trimming pared 6 bases from V and 6 bases from J, leaving 11 bases between. Germline V gene data show CDR1 as WSHSY and CDR2 as SAAADI. The CDR3 contains 12 residues. CDR3 protein: CASSPTGNGYTF. Written as DNA, the CDR3 is TGCGCCAGCAGCCCGACAGGAAATGGCTACACCTTC.

The chain joins TRBV6-5 to TRBJ1-2; 9 bases agree with TRBD1. There are 14 residues in the CDR3. Unmatched junction bases numbered 13, after V lost 9 bases and J lost 8 bases. Germline CDR1 MNHEY, CDR2 SVGAGI. The CDR3 reads CASRNPGQGGGYTF. In DNA, the CDR3 is TGTGCCAGTCGGAATCCGGGACAGGGAGGCGGCTACACCTTC.

This chain connects TRBV6-5 to TRBJ1-5, with D hard to call. Per the germline V gene, CDR1 is MNHEY and CDR2 is SVGAGI. Trimming cost V 7 bases and J 2 bases, with 6 bases left between them. The CDR3 sequence is 12 residues long. The CDR3 sequence: CASTGGNQPQHF. The CDR3 DNA follows: TGTGCCAGCACGGGCGGCAATCAGCCCCAGCATTTT.

This rearrangement joins TRBV6-5 to TRBJ1-6, with D possibly matching TRBD1 (6 bases). CDR3 length: 13 residues. CDR1 and CDR2 (germline): MNHEY, SVGAGI. The V gene lost 7 bases and the J gene lost 7 bases, with 11 bases spanning the gap. The CDR3 is CASNGTLNSPLHF. The CDR3 DNA is TGTGCCAGCAATGGGACACTCAATTCACCCCTCCACTTT.

This chain uses TRBV19 with TRBJ1-1; 7 bases map to TRBD1. With 3 bases clipped from V and 0 bases from J, the junction kept 4 bases outside the gene matches. CDR1 and CDR2 from the germline V gene are LNHDA and SQIVND (reference sequence). This CDR3 region has 15 residues. The CDR3 DNA sequence: TGTGCCAGTAGTATCACAGGGGTTATGAACACTGAAGCTTTCTTT. Protein sequence: CASSITGVMNTEAFF.

The rearrangement joins TRBV19 to TRBJ1-5; TRBD1 might be the D (5 bases). CDR1 and CDR2 from the germline V gene are LNHDA and SQIVND (reference sequence). This CDR3 region has 15 residues. V shed 0 bases and J shed 3 bases, with 9 bases lying between them. CDR3 region: CASSIEGRNNQPQHF. In nucleotides, the CDR3 is TGTGCCAGTAGTATAGAGGGACGGAACAATCAGCCCCAGCATTTT.

The chain recombines TRBV6-4 with TRBJ2-7; D unclear. This CDR3 spans 12 amino acids. Germline lookup yields CDR1 MRHNA and CDR2 SNTAGT. Trimming cost V 6 bases and J 3 bases, with 9 bases left between them. The CDR3 region has the DNA TGTGCCAGCAGGGACCATGTCTACGAGCAGTACTTC. This translates into CASRDHVYEQYF.